Following are 28 T cell receptor beta chains from one sample sequenced in a study of regulatory T cells in long-lasting Graves disease. Building of the TCR beta libraries involved iRepertoire HTBI primers and Arm-PCR of CDR3 regions. TCRdb reprocessed the multiplex PCR reads with MiXCR, giving one entry per CDR3 protein. The sample lists over 650,000 distinct CDR3 sequences; around 32% were seen once. Documented time point: persistent/refractory GD, antithyroid drugs over 5 years with positive TRAb. TCR sequences were obtained from RNA taken from PBMCs. Sample: peripheral blood mononuclear cells (PBMCs), taken when the disease was refractory, from a patient treated with antithyroid drugs. Every receptor here comes from a female donor with Graves disease.

This clonotype was recorded many times. The V call is TRBV12-3 or TRBV12-4, the J call TRBJ2-5, with 7 positions matching TRBD1. The CDR3 runs to 15 residues. The V segment lost 6 bases and the J segment 2 bases; nucleotides outside the gene matches: 9. Here the CDR3 reads CASSPRDSGQETQYF. The CDR3 region has the DNA TGTGCCAGCAGCCCCCGGGACAGTGGACAAGAGACCCAGTACTTC.

This clonotype has just a few counts. The CDR3, as DNA: TGTGCCAGCGCCTCTCTGGGGAGTATCGATGAAAAACTGTTTTTT. This encodes CASASLGSIDEKLFF. V and J are TRBV28 and TRBJ1-4; D gene uncertain. Per germline, CDR1 MDHEN and CDR2 SYDVKM. There are 15 residues in the CDR3. Deletions cut 8 bases from V and 6 bases from J, with 19 bases between.

This clonotype appeared many times. This chain's CDR3 is CASSRTGAGGYTF. The CDR3, as DNA: TGTGCCAGCAGTAGGACAGGGGCCGGTGGCTACACCTTC. The chain links TRBV6-1 to TRBJ1-2; 9 bases agree with TRBD1. V gave up 5 bases and J gave up 7 bases; unmatched junction bases: 5. The germline V gene encodes CDR1 MNHNS and CDR2 SASEGT. The CDR3 is made up of 13 amino acids.

Only a few counts were recorded for this clonotype. The CDR3 nucleotides read TGTGCCAGCAGGTCGGGGACAGTGGGTTCACCCCTCCACTTT. Amino acid sequence: CASRSGTVGSPLHF. This sequence joins TRBV7-9 and TRBJ1-6; the match to TRBD1 covers 7 bases. Unmatched junction bases numbered 8, after V lost 6 bases and J lost 9 bases. The CDR3 has 14 amino acids. The germline gives CDR1 SEHNR, CDR2 FQNEAQ (reference sequence).

This rearrangement joins TRBV30 to TRBJ2-7, with D maybe TRBD1 (6 bases). The CDR3 length is 13 residues. Per germline, CDR1 GTSNPN and CDR2 SVGIG (reference sequence). Trimming took 0 bases from V and 3 from J, leaving 9 bases between them. The CDR3 nucleotides are TGTGCCTGGAGTGTATACAGGGACTACGAGCAGTACTTC. Translating gives CAWSVYRDYEQYF.

The chain uses TRBV4-1 and TRBJ2-7; 7 nucleotides align to TRBD1. In germline, CDR1 is MGHRA, CDR2 YSYEKL. The CDR3 extends over 14 amino acids. J gave up 3 bases and V 3 bases, and 5 bases lay outside the gene matches. The CDR3 DNA is TGCGCCAGCAGCCAGAGCCGGACAGGCTACGAGCAGTACTTC. This codes for CASSQSRTGYEQYF.

The V call is TRBV7-3, the J call TRBJ2-3, with D perhaps TRBD1 (5 bases). Germline assignment: CDR1 SGHTA and CDR2 FQGTGA. This CDR3 contains 15 residues. V lost 1 base, J lost 5 bases, and 13 bases lay in between. CDR3 sequence (DNA): TGTGCCAGCAGCTTAAGTTTGGGGCAGGGAGATACGCAGTATTTT. Amino acid sequence: CASSLSLGQGDTQYF. The full variable domain, rest sourced from reference TRBV7-3 and TRBJ2-3, is GAGVSQTPSNKVTEKGKYVELRCDPISGHTALYWYRQSLGQGPEFLIYFQGTGAADDSGLPNDRFFAVRPEGSVSTLKIQRTERGDSAVYLCASSLSLGQGDTQYFGPGTRLTVL.

This clonotype was detected a few times. The chain couples TRBV6-5 to TRBJ1-3; the D is unclear. Per germline, CDR1 MNHEY and CDR2 SVGAGI. This CDR3 has 15 residues. V was trimmed by 3 bases and J by 0 bases, leaving 9 bases between them. The CDR3 here is CASSYRGNSGNTIYF. CDR3 nucleotides: TGTGCCAGCAGTTATCGGGGAAACTCTGGAAACACCATATATTTT.

Comments on this clonotype: One end of the junction fails to match germline, which may point to a read error. The chain couples TRBV2 to TRBJ2-5; D is perhaps TRBD2 (5 bases). Germline V CDR1 and CDR2: SNHLY, FYNNEI. This CDR3 region has 15 residues. The DNA of the CDR3 is TGTGCCAACAGTGAAGTTGAGGGCAGCCAAGAGACCCAGTACTTC. It is translated as CANSEVEGSQETQYF.

The table lists this clonotype with a few counts. This chain links TRBV27 with TRBJ2-5, with a tentative D call TRBD1 (5 bases). This CDR3 comprises 14 residues. Germline lookup yields CDR1 MNHEY and CDR2 SMNVEV (reference sequence). V gave up 6 bases and J gave up 2 bases, with 13 bases separating them. The CDR3 loop is CASRGVGHQETQYF. The CDR3 DNA reads as TGTGCCAGCAGAGGTGTGGGGCATCAAGAGACCCAGTACTTC.

The table lists this clonotype with a few counts. The chain combines TRBV6-1 with TRBJ1-5; a possible D gene is TRBD1 (6 bases). V was cut by 8 bases and J by 9 bases, with 20 bases left in between. The CDR3 spans 14 residues. Germline lookup yields CDR1 MNHNS and CDR2 SASEGT. CDR3 region: CASALRGQPRPQHF. The CDR3 nucleotides are TGTGCCAGCGCATTGAGAGGACAGCCTCGGCCCCAGCATTTT.

The chain employs TRBV12-5 and TRBJ2-1, with 10 bases identical to TRBD2. CDR1 is LGHNT, CDR2 FRNRAP, per germline. V trimming: 5 bases; J trimming: 6 bases; junction bases outside the gene matches: 10. There are 16 residues in the CDR3. In DNA, the CDR3 is TGTGCTAGTGGTCCCTGGGGGGTAGCGGGAGGCAATGAGCAGTTCTTC. It specifies CASGPWGVAGGNEQFF.

This clonotype showed up many times. This chain uses TRBV11-2 with TRBJ1-1; D uncertain. Per the germline V gene, CDR1 is SGHAT and CDR2 is FQNNGV. Trimming took 3 bases from V and 0 from J, leaving 14 bases between them. This CDR3 is 16 amino acids long. This CDR3 reads CASSFRGLVVNTEAFF. The CDR3, as DNA: TGTGCCAGCAGCTTCCGGGGATTGGTAGTGAACACTGAAGCTTTCTTT.

In this sample, this clonotype turned up a few times. The gene calls are TRBV7-9 and TRBJ2-7; D is ambiguous. Trimming took 4 bases from V and 7 from J, leaving 20 bases between them. The germline CDR1 and CDR2 sequences are SEHNR and FQNEAQ (reference sequence). This CDR3 has 15 residues. CDR3 region: CASSSRDTELWEQYF. CDR3 nucleotides: TGTGCCAGCAGCTCCAGAGACACCGAGCTCTGGGAGCAGTACTTC.

The V gene is TRBV3-1, the J gene TRBJ1-5; TRBD1 agrees at 9 bases. This CDR3 is 18 amino acids long. V gave up 6 bases and J gave up 2 bases; unmatched junction bases: 14. CDR1 is LGHDT, CDR2 YNNKEL, per germline (reference sequence). The CDR3 is CASSPITNRDRGNQPQHF. The CDR3, as DNA: TGTGCCAGCAGTCCTATCACGAACCGGGACAGGGGCAATCAGCCCCAGCATTTT. The full variable domain, rest sourced from reference TRBV3-1 and TRBJ1-5, is DTAVSQTPKYLVTQMGNDKSIKCEQNLGHDTMYWYKQDSKKFLKIMFSYNNKELIINETVPNRFSPKSPDKAHLNLHINSLELGDSAVYFCASSPITNRDRGNQPQHFGDGTRLSIL.

The V and J genes are TRBV5-1 and TRBJ2-7, with D possibly called TRBD1 or TRBD2 (6 bases each). V was clipped by 5 bases and J by 5 bases, with 14 bases between them. This CDR3 is built from 13 residues. Germline values: CDR1 SGHRS, CDR2 YFSETQ. The CDR3 loop is CASRIGGSHEQYF. CDR3 in DNA: TGCGCCAGCAGAATAGGGGGGAGCCACGAGCAGTACTTC.

The chain uses TRBV27 and TRBJ2-2; D ambiguous. The CDR3 totals 14 residues. V lost 4 bases and J lost 6, with 12 bases in between. The germline gives CDR1 MNHEY, CDR2 SMNVEV (reference sequence). The DNA of the CDR3 is TGTGCCAGCAGTTCCTCGGAATGGTCCGGGGAGCTGTTTTTT. It translates to CASSSSEWSGELFF.

This clonotype appeared many times. This chain connects TRBV28 to TRBJ1-4; D call uncertain. CDR1 MDHEN and CDR2 SYDVKM come from the germline V gene. The CDR3 is 15 amino acids. Trimming removed 6 bases from V and 10 bases from J, with 21 bases in between. The CDR3 DNA reads TGTGCCAGCAGACACACGAAGGGCGTAGATGGAAAACTGTTTTTT. This sequence encodes CASRHTKGVDGKLFF.

The chain links TRBV15 to TRBJ1-1; D remains ambiguous. Germline loops: CDR1 LNHNV, CDR2 YYDKDF (reference sequence). The CDR3 contains 14 residues. Trimming cost V 10 bases and J 1 base, with 16 bases left between them. The CDR3 protein is CAIRLSNKNTEAFF. In DNA, the CDR3 is TGTGCCATTCGACTGTCCAACAAGAACACTGAAGCTTTCTTT.

V gene TRBV10-3 combines with J gene TRBJ2-7; the match to TRBD2 covers 9 bases. Per germline, CDR1 ENHRY and CDR2 SYGVKD. V lost 10 bases and J lost 3; bases outside the gene matches: 13. The CDR3 consists of 15 residues. CDR3 sequence (DNA): TGTGCCACCCTGGGATATCCTAGCGGGGTCTACGAGCAGTACTTC. Protein: CATLGYPSGVYEQYF.

This chain uses TRBV7-9 with TRBJ1-1; 7 bases line up with TRBD1. Germline CDR1 reads SEHNR; CDR2 reads FQNEAQ (reference sequence). With V trimmed by 5 bases and J by 5 bases, 8 bases remained unmatched. The CDR3 is 14 amino acids. The CDR3 region has the DNA TGTGCCAGCAGCCTTTATAACAGGGGTACTGAAGCTTTCTTT. Translated, it gives CASSLYNRGTEAFF.

This clonotype was seen at least ten times. V is TRBV28 and J is TRBJ1-2, with D unresolved. V was clipped by 6 bases and J by 5 bases, with 28 bases between them. CDR3 length equals 18 residues. In germline, CDR1 is MDHEN, CDR2 SYDVKM. The DNA for the CDR3 is TGTGCCAGCAGACGCGACGCGCGTAGGACTGGAGGCGGTTATGGCTACACCTTC. Amino acids: CASRRDARRTGGGYGYTF.

The chain combines TRBV20-1 with TRBJ2-1; tentative D call: TRBD2 (5 bases). V was pared by 3 bases and J by 6 bases, with 15 bases between. The CDR3 spans 14 residues. Germline V gene data show CDR1 as DFQATT and CDR2 as SNEGSKA (reference sequence). The CDR3 region has the DNA TGCAGTGCTAGCGGGTGGGGTCGGGGCAATGAGCAGTTCTTC. Its translation: CSASGWGRGNEQFF.

This rearrangement joins TRBV7-2 to TRBJ1-6, with no clear D. Germline values: CDR1 SGHTA, CDR2 FQGNSA. The length of the CDR3 is 15 residues. V lost 4 bases, J lost 7 bases, and 14 bases lay in between. The CDR3 loop reads CASSSTGQANSPLHF. DNA of the CDR3: TGTGCCAGCAGCTCGACGGGCCAAGCAAATTCACCCCTCCACTTT.

In its sample, this clonotype was seen many times. The chain carries TRBV12-3 or TRBV12-4 and TRBJ1-5, with TRBD1 identical over 9 bases. The CDR3 consists of 15 residues. V was clipped by 5 bases and J by 5 bases; unmatched bases: 7. The CDR3 loop is CASSPGDREYQPQHF. The CDR3 DNA is TGTGCCAGCAGTCCGGGGGACAGGGAATATCAGCCCCAGCATTTT.

The chain links TRBV27 to TRBJ1-1; D is perhaps TRBD1 (6 bases). CDR1 and CDR2 (germline): MNHEY, SMNVEV (reference sequence). The length of the CDR3 is 16 residues. V lost 1 base, J lost 4 bases, and 16 bases lay in between. The CDR3 loop is CASSLWAGGAGTEAFF. DNA of the CDR3: TGTGCCAGCAGTTTATGGGCCGGGGGGGCCGGCACTGAAGCTTTCTTT.

V is TRBV6-1 and J is TRBJ1-4; D not certain. CDR3 length: 14 residues. Germline assignment: CDR1 MNHNS and CDR2 SASEGT. The V gene lost 8 bases and the J gene lost 1 base, with 11 bases spanning the gap. The CDR3 DNA reads TGTGCCAGCGGAAAGACGGTAACTAATGAAAAACTGTTTTTT. This encodes CASGKTVTNEKLFF.

Comments on this clonotype: A far larger clone is one base from this, pointing to a likely read error. The rearrangement links TRBV14 to TRBJ1-5; D might be TRBD1 (6 bases). The CDR3 is 15 amino acids. CDR1 SGHDN and CDR2 FVKESK come from the germline V gene. CDR3 sequence reads: CASSPVLGGNRPQHF. CDR3 bases: TGTGCCAGCAGCCCCGTCCTCGGGGGCAATCGGCCCCAGCATTTT.